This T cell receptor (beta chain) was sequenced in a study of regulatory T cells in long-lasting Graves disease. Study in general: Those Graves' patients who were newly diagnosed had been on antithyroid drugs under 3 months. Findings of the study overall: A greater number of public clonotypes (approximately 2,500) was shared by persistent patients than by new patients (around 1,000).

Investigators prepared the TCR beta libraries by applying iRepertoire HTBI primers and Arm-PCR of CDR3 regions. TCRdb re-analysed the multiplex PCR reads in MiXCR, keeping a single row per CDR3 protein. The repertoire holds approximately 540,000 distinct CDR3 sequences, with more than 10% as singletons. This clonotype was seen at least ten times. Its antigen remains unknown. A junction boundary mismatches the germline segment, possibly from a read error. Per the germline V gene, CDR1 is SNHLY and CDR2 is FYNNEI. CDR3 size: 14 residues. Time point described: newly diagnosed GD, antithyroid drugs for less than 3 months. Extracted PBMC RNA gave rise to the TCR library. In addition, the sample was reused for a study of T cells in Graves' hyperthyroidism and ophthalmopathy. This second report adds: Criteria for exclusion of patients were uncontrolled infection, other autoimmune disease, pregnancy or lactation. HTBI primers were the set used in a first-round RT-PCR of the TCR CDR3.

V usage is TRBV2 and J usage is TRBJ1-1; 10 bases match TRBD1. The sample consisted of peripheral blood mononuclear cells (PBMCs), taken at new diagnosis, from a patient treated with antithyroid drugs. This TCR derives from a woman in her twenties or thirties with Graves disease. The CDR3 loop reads CASREGQGDYRAFF. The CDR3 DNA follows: TGTGCCAGCAGGGAAGGACAGGGGGATTACCGAGCTTTCTTT.